Given below is one TCR beta chain in context. The antigen is undetermined. V was clipped by 4 bases and J by 8 bases; unmatched bases: 19. The CDR3 totals 17 residues. Per germline, CDR1 SGDLS and CDR2 YYNGEE. The PCR used 60 Vbeta and 13 Jbeta primers. The assay was immunoSEQ multiplex PCR, and TCRdb's table has in-frame clones only and misses some. The sample holds about 150,000 clones, around 86% seen once. The record originates from a study of cytomegalovirus exposure and HLA in healthy donors. Whole-study findings and limits: In an earlier analysis, productive rearrangement rates for most beta V segments clustered near 87% or 30%. 150 to 200 TCR beta chains were listed as cytomegalovirus-associated.

This clonotype was sampled from a male donor in good health and CMV-seronegative. Sequencing was carried out using PBMCs. The chain combines TRBV9 with TRBJ1-2, with 8 bases identical to TRBD1. CDR3 sequence (DNA): TGTGCCAGCAGCTACGGTTATCCGGGACAGGTTTCGCCGGGCTACACCTTC. Protein sequence: CASSYGYPGQVSPGYTF.